The rows below give T cell receptor beta chains drawn from one sample of a study of shared clonotypes between healthy human individuals. Generated by immunoSEQ multiplex PCR, the TCRdb table keeps only in-frame clones and is missing some. Among more than 2 million clones listed, nearly 97% were seen once. The sequencing sample was made of naive CD4+ T cells sorted from blood. Receptors were obtained from a man in his late teens or twenties in good health. CDR3s include the opening cysteine and the closing phenylalanine or tryptophan. Fields, in order: V gene, clone size, J gene, D gene, CDR3 DNA, CDR3 protein. A D gene is named only where the DNA matches it firmly. Only some rows state a clone size, as once, few, many or a class for expanded clones.

v_call: TRBV4-1
clone_size: -
j_call: TRBJ2-7
d_call: -
cdr3_nt: TGCGCCAGCAGCCAAGCGATTAGTGAGGGAGGACCCTACGAGCAGTACTTC
cdr3_aa: CASSQAISEGGPYEQYF

v_call: TRBV25-1
clone_size: -
j_call: TRBJ1-2
d_call: -
cdr3_nt: TGTGCCAGCAGTGAGTGGGCAGGGTATGGCTACACCTTC
cdr3_aa: CASSEWAGYGYTF

v_call: TRBV7-2
clone_size: -
j_call: TRBJ1-4
d_call: TRBD1
cdr3_nt: TGTGCCAGCAGCAAGTTCCCGGGACAGGGCGGTGAAAAACTGTTTTTT
cdr3_aa: CASSKFPGQGGEKLFF

v_call: TRBV2
clone_size: -
j_call: TRBJ2-5
d_call: -
cdr3_nt: TGTGCCAGCATCCCGGAGGGGAACTATCAAGAGACCCAGTACTTC
cdr3_aa: CASIPEGNYQETQYF

v_call: TRBV5-1
clone_size: -
j_call: TRBJ2-1
d_call: TRBD1
cdr3_nt: TGCGCCAGCAGCTTGGAGGACAGGGCGAAGATCGATGAGCAGTTCTTC
cdr3_aa: CASSLEDRAKIDEQFF

v_call: TRBV28
clone_size: -
j_call: TRBJ1-2
d_call: -
cdr3_nt: TGTGCCAGCAGTTTAAAGGGTAACTATGGCTACACCTTC
cdr3_aa: CASSLKGNYGYTF

v_call: TRBV6-6
clone_size: -
j_call: TRBJ2-7
d_call: -
cdr3_nt: TGTGCCAGCAGCCGGGCGTACGAGCAGTACTTC
cdr3_aa: CASSRAYEQYF

v_call: TRBV18
clone_size: -
j_call: TRBJ1-3
d_call: -
cdr3_nt: TGTGCCAGCTCACTACTAACACAGGGAACCGGAAACACCATATATTTT
cdr3_aa: CASSLLTQGTGNTIYF

v_call: TRBV6-5
clone_size: -
j_call: TRBJ1-2
d_call: -
cdr3_nt: TGTGCCAGCAGTAAGAGCTATGGCTACACCTTC
cdr3_aa: CASSKSYGYTF

v_call: TRBV7-8
clone_size: -
j_call: TRBJ1-2
d_call: TRBD1
cdr3_nt: TGTGCCAGCAGCTTAGCACAGGGGAAGGACTATGGCTACACCTTC
cdr3_aa: CASSLAQGKDYGYTF

v_call: TRBV6-5
clone_size: -
j_call: TRBJ1-2
d_call: -
cdr3_nt: TGTGCCAGCAGCCGGACAAGAAACTATGGCTACACCTTC
cdr3_aa: CASSRTRNYGYTF

v_call: TRBV5-4
clone_size: -
j_call: TRBJ2-5
d_call: -
cdr3_nt: TGTGCCAGCAGCCGGAAGGTCGGGGCTAAAGAGACCCAGTACTTC
cdr3_aa: CASSRKVGAKETQYF

v_call: TRBV2
clone_size: -
j_call: TRBJ2-1
d_call: TRBD1
cdr3_nt: TGTGCCAGCAGTGGAGGGGCAGGGGGAACGTATGAGCAGTTCTTC
cdr3_aa: CASSGGAGGTYEQFF

v_call: TRBV4-3
clone_size: few
j_call: TRBJ2-4
d_call: TRBD2
cdr3_nt: TGCGCCAGCAGCCAAGATCCGGGGGGAAACATTCAGTACTTC
cdr3_aa: CASSQDPGGNIQYF

v_call: TRBV18
clone_size: -
j_call: TRBJ1-3
d_call: -
cdr3_nt: TGTGCCAGCTCACCAAAGAGTCCCCCTGGAAACACCATATATTTT
cdr3_aa: CASSPKSPPGNTIYF

v_call: TRBV5-1
clone_size: -
j_call: TRBJ1-1
d_call: -
cdr3_nt: TGCGCCAGCAGCCTCGACCAGGGGCGCACTGAAGCTTTCTTT
cdr3_aa: CASSLDQGRTEAFF

v_call: TRBV27
clone_size: -
j_call: TRBJ1-1
d_call: -
cdr3_nt: TGTGCCAGCAGTTCACCCCCGACGCGGGCTTTCTTT
cdr3_aa: CASSSPPTRAFF

v_call: TRBV27
clone_size: once
j_call: TRBJ1-1
d_call: TRBD1
cdr3_nt: TGTGCCAGCAGTTTAGAGAGGGGGCGGATAGCTGAAGCTTTCTTT
cdr3_aa: CASSLERGRIAEAFF

v_call: TRBV5-4
clone_size: -
j_call: TRBJ1-1
d_call: -
cdr3_nt: TGTGCCAGCAGCTTAGAAATGGGGGTGGGTGAAGCTTTCTTT
cdr3_aa: CASSLEMGVGEAFF

v_call: TRBV4-1
clone_size: -
j_call: TRBJ2-5
d_call: -
cdr3_nt: TGCGCCAGCAGCCCCAGGACTGGTCTCCAAGAGACCCAGTACTTC
cdr3_aa: CASSPRTGLQETQYF

v_call: TRBV2
clone_size: -
j_call: TRBJ2-1
d_call: TRBD2
cdr3_nt: TGTGCCAGCGGGGAGGGAACAGGATCGTACAATGAGCAGTTCTTC
cdr3_aa: CASGEGTGSYNEQFF

v_call: TRBV28
clone_size: -
j_call: TRBJ2-7
d_call: TRBD1
cdr3_nt: TGTGCCAGCAGACCCGCCGGGACAGGGGGCCACGAGCAGTACTTC
cdr3_aa: CASRPAGTGGHEQYF

v_call: TRBV7-9
clone_size: -
j_call: TRBJ2-3
d_call: -
cdr3_nt: TGTGCCAGCAGCTTAGGGGAAACCACGCAGTATTTT
cdr3_aa: CASSLGETTQYF

v_call: TRBV10-3
clone_size: -
j_call: TRBJ2-7
d_call: -
cdr3_nt: TGTGCCATCAGTGAGCCAACCCAGGGTACCGTCTACGAGCAGTACTTC
cdr3_aa: CAISEPTQGTVYEQYF

v_call: TRBV19
clone_size: once
j_call: TRBJ2-5
d_call: TRBD1
cdr3_nt: TGTGCCAGTAGTATAAACAGGGGGCCGCAAGAGACCCAGTACTTC
cdr3_aa: CASSINRGPQETQYF

v_call: TRBV7-2
clone_size: -
j_call: TRBJ2-7
d_call: TRBD1
cdr3_nt: TGTGCCAGCAGCACGACAGGGGGTGGGCCCTACGAGCAGTACTTC
cdr3_aa: CASSTTGGGPYEQYF

v_call: TRBV30
clone_size: -
j_call: TRBJ2-1
d_call: -
cdr3_nt: TGTGCCTGGACCGTTAGCGCCTACAATGAGCAGTTCTTC
cdr3_aa: CAWTVSAYNEQFF

v_call: TRBV29-1
clone_size: -
j_call: TRBJ1-5
d_call: -
cdr3_nt: TGCAGCGTTCAGAATAGCAATCAGCCCCAGCATTTT
cdr3_aa: CSVQNSNQPQHF

v_call: TRBV30
clone_size: -
j_call: TRBJ1-2
d_call: TRBD1
cdr3_nt: TGTGCCTGGAGTAGATCACGAACCGGGACAGGGTTTAGCTATGGCTACACCTTC
cdr3_aa: CAWSRSRTGTGFSYGYTF

v_call: TRBV10-3
clone_size: -
j_call: TRBJ1-2
d_call: TRBD1
cdr3_nt: TGTGCCATCAGTGAGTCGACTCAGGGGGCAGGCTATGGCTACACCTTC
cdr3_aa: CAISESTQGAGYGYTF

v_call: TRBV30
clone_size: -
j_call: TRBJ2-1
d_call: -
cdr3_nt: TGTGCCTGGATGCCCGGGAAGATTTCCTACAATGAGCAGTTCTTC
cdr3_aa: CAWMPGKISYNEQFF

v_call: TRBV4-1
clone_size: once
j_call: TRBJ1-2
d_call: -
cdr3_nt: TGCGCCAGCAGCGCACAGGGTTACTATGGCTACACCTTC
cdr3_aa: CASSAQGYYGYTF

v_call: TRBV2
clone_size: -
j_call: TRBJ2-6
d_call: TRBD1
cdr3_nt: TGTGCCAGCAGCCCCGGGACAGGGGGCTCTGGGGCCAACGTCCTGACTTTC
cdr3_aa: CASSPGTGGSGANVLTF

v_call: TRBV11-2
clone_size: -
j_call: TRBJ1-4
d_call: -
cdr3_nt: TGTGCCACATCAGGGTCAACTAATGAAAAACTGTTTTTT
cdr3_aa: CATSGSTNEKLFF

v_call: TRBV30
clone_size: -
j_call: TRBJ2-3
d_call: -
cdr3_nt: TGTGCCTGGAGTAGGGCCAGGGGAGCCACAGATACGCAGTATTTT
cdr3_aa: CAWSRARGATDTQYF

v_call: TRBV10-1
clone_size: -
j_call: TRBJ2-1
d_call: -
cdr3_nt: TGCGCCAGCAGTTTTAACAATGAGCAGTTCTTC
cdr3_aa: CASSFNNEQFF

v_call: TRBV10-1
clone_size: -
j_call: TRBJ2-7
d_call: TRBD1
cdr3_nt: TGCGCCAGCCTACCTCAGACAGGGGAAACCTCCTACGAGCAGTACTTC
cdr3_aa: CASLPQTGETSYEQYF

v_call: TRBV6-1
clone_size: few
j_call: TRBJ1-1
d_call: -
cdr3_nt: TGTGCCAGCAGTGTGAAGGGACAGAACACTGAAGCTTTCTTT
cdr3_aa: CASSVKGQNTEAFF

v_call: TRBV5-4
clone_size: -
j_call: TRBJ2-5
d_call: TRBD2
cdr3_nt: TGTGCCAGCAGTAGGACTAGCGGGGGCTCGGGTCAAGAGACCCAGTACTTC
cdr3_aa: CASSRTSGGSGQETQYF

v_call: TRBV7-9
clone_size: -
j_call: TRBJ2-1
d_call: TRBD2
cdr3_nt: TGTGCCAGCAGCTTAGCTACTAGCGGGAGTCGAAATGAGCAGTTCTTC
cdr3_aa: CASSLATSGSRNEQFF

v_call: TRBV18
clone_size: -
j_call: TRBJ2-1
d_call: TRBD1
cdr3_nt: TGTGCCAGCTCCCCGGGACAGGGGGATGAGCAGTTCTTC
cdr3_aa: CASSPGQGDEQFF

v_call: TRBV10-3
clone_size: -
j_call: TRBJ2-5
d_call: TRBD2
cdr3_nt: TGTGCCACCAGGGCGGGAGTAGGAGAGACCCAGTACTTC
cdr3_aa: CATRAGVGETQYF

v_call: TRBV10-2
clone_size: -
j_call: TRBJ1-4
d_call: -
cdr3_nt: TGCGCCAGCAGTGACAGAGCAACTAATGAAAAACTGTTTTTT
cdr3_aa: CASSDRATNEKLFF

v_call: TRBV25-1
clone_size: -
j_call: TRBJ2-1
d_call: -
cdr3_nt: TGTGCCAGCAGTGAAATAGCCAGCTCCTACAATGAGCAGTTCTTC
cdr3_aa: CASSEIASSYNEQFF

v_call: TRBV7-2
clone_size: -
j_call: TRBJ2-7
d_call: TRBD2
cdr3_nt: TGTGCCAGCAGTCGCGCCGGGACTAGCGGGAGCCACGCCTACGAGCAGTACTTC
cdr3_aa: CASSRAGTSGSHAYEQYF

v_call: TRBV19
clone_size: -
j_call: TRBJ2-7
d_call: TRBD1
cdr3_nt: TGTGCCAGTAGGGACAGGGCCTCCTACGAGCAGTACTTC
cdr3_aa: CASRDRASYEQYF

v_call: TRBV7-2
clone_size: -
j_call: TRBJ1-6
d_call: TRBD1
cdr3_nt: TGTGCCAGCAGCAAGGGACAGGGGTATTCACCCCTCCACTTT
cdr3_aa: CASSKGQGYSPLHF

v_call: TRBV5-1
clone_size: -
j_call: TRBJ2-1
d_call: TRBD1
cdr3_nt: TGCGCCAGCAGCTTCACGGGACAGGGGGCACATGAGCAGTTCTTC
cdr3_aa: CASSFTGQGAHEQFF

v_call: TRBV7-2
clone_size: -
j_call: TRBJ2-3
d_call: -
cdr3_nt: TGTGCCAGCAGCTTTGGTCCATTCGCGGATACGCAGTATTTT
cdr3_aa: CASSFGPFADTQYF

v_call: TRBV5-1
clone_size: -
j_call: TRBJ2-7
d_call: TRBD2
cdr3_nt: TGCGCCAGCAGCTTCGACCTAGCGGACTACTACGAGCAGTACTTC
cdr3_aa: CASSFDLADYYEQYF